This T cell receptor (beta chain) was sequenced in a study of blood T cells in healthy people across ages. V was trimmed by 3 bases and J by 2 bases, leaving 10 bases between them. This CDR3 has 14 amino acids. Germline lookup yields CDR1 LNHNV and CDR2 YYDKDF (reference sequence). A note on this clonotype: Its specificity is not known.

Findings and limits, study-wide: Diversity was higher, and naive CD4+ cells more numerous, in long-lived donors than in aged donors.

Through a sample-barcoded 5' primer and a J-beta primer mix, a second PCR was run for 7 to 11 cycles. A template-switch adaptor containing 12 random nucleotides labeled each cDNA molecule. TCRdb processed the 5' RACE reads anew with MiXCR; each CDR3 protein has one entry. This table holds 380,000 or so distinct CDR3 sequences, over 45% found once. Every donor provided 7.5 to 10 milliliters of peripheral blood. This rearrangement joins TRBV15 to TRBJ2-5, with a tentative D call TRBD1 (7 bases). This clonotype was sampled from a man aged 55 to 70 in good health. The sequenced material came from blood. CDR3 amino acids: CATSRRGQQETQYF. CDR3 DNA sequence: TGTGCCACCAGCAGGCGGGGACAGCAAGAGACCCAGTACTTC.